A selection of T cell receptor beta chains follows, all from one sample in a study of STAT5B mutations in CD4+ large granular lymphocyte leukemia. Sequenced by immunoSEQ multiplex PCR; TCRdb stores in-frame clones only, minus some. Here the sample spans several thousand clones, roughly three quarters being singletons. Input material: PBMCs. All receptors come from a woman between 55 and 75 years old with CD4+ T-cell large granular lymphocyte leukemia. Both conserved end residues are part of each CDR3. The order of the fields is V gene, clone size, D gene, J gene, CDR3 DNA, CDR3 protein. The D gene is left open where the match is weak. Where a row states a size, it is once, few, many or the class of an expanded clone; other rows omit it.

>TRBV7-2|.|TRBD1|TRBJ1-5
TGTGCCAGCAGCTTTTACAGACAGGGCAATAATCAGCCCCAGCATTTT
CASSFYRQGNNQPQHF
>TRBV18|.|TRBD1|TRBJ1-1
TGTGCCAGCTCAGGACAGGCTAACACTGAAGCTTTCTTT
CASSGQANTEAFF
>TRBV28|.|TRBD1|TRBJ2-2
TGTGCCGGCGCCGGGACAGGGGACACCGGGGAGCTGTTTTTT
CAGAGTGDTGELFF
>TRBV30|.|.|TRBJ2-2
TGTGCCTGGACCGTTCGAGACAAGCTATCCGGGGAGCTGTTTTTT
CAWTVRDKLSGELFF
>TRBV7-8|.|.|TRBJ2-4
TGTGCCAGCAGCTATACAGGGACGGCAAACATTCAGTACTTC
CASSYTGTANIQYF
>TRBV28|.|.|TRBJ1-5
TGTGCCAGCAGTTTCCCAAATCAGCCCCAGCATTTT
CASSFPNQPQHF
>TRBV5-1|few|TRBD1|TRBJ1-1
TGCGCCAGCAGCTCATTCCAGGGGGGGACTGAAGCTTTCTTT
CASSSFQGGTEAFF
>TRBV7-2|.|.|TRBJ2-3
TGTGCCAGCAGCTTAGCCGGGCCAGGGTTCACAGATACGCAGTATTTT
CASSLAGPGFTDTQYF
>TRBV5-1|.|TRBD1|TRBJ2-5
TGCGCCAGCAGCTCGGGACAGGGGGCTGTGGAGACCCAGTACTTC
CASSSGQGAVETQYF
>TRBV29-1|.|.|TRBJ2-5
TGCAGCGTTGTGACCCAGCGGCTTCAAGAGACCCAGTACTTC
CSVVTQRLQETQYF
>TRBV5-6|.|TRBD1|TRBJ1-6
TGTGCCAGCAGCTCCACGACAGGGGCTAAGGGTAATTCACCCCTCCACTTT
CASSSTTGAKGNSPLHF